This T cell receptor beta chain originates from a study of identical twins. Study-level findings and limits: Low generation-probability sequences were in excess among twin-shared out-of-frame alpha sequences.

TCRdb itself ran the 5' RACE reads through MiXCR, one entry per CDR3 protein. The table lists about 920,000 distinct CDR3 sequences, 10% to 15% of them singletons. Of note for this clonotype: Its matching antigen is unknown.

V lost 6 bases and J 8 bases, leaving 19 bases between the germline ends. The CDR3 is 14 amino acids. Germline values: CDR1 SNHLY, CDR2 FYNNEI. This sample was shared with a second study, whose subject was yellow fever vaccine responses in identical twins.

The sample was PBMCs. V and J are TRBV2 and TRBJ1-2; D is possibly TRBD1 (5 bases). The source is a woman under 30 in good health. This CDR3 is CASRAGTVLWGYTF. CDR3 sequence (DNA): TGTGCCAGCAGGGCGGGGACCGTTCTATGGGGCTACACCTTC.